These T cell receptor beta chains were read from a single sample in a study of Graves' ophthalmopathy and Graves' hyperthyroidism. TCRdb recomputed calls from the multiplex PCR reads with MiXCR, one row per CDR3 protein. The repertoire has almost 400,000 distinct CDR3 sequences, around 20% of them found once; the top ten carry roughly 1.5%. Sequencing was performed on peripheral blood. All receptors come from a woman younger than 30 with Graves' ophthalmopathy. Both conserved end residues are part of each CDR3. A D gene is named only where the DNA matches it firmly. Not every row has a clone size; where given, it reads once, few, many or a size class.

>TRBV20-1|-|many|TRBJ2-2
CSARRQETGELFF
TGCAGTGCTAGACGACAGGAAACCGGGGAGCTGTTTTTT
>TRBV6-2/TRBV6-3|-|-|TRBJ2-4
CASSYLSGAKNIQYF
TGTGCCAGCAGTTATTTGAGTGGGGCCAAAAACATTCAGTACTTC
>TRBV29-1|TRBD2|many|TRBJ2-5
CSAPARGRGTQYF
TGCAGCGCCCCAGCCCGGGGGAGGGGGACCCAGTACTTC
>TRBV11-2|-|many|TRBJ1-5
CASSPTPRGGNQPQHF
TGTGCCAGCAGCCCCACCCCTCGTGGGGGCAATCAGCCCCAGCATTTT
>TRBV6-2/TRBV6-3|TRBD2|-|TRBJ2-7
CASSYEGASSGSRSYEQYF
TGTGCCAGCAGTTACGAAGGGGCGTCTAGCGGGAGTCGGTCCTACGAGCAGTACTTC
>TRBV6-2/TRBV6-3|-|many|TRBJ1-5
CASSSRQGPSSREPQHF
TGTGCCAGCAGTTCCCGGCAGGGGCCATCATCGAGGGAGCCCCAGCATTTT
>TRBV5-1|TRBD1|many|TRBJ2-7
CASSSLDRGYEQYF
TGCGCCAGCAGCTCCCTGGACAGGGGATACGAGCAGTACTTC
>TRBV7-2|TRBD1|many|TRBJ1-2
CASSFAGTGYGYTF
TGTGCCAGCAGCTTCGCCGGGACAGGATATGGCTACACCTTC
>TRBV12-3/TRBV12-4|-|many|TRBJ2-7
CASHTKEYPYEQYF
TGTGCCAGCCACACCAAGGAATATCCCTACGAGCAGTACTTC
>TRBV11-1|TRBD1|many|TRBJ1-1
CASSSQGAYWRSTEAFF
TGTGCCAGCAGCTCCCAGGGGGCCTACTGGAGAAGCACTGAAGCTTTCTTT
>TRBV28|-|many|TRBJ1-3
CASSLGTRRNTIYF
TGTGCCAGCAGTCTCGGGACAAGACGAAACACCATATATTTT
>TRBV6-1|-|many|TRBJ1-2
CAVGYGYTF
TGTGCCGTGGGGTATGGCTACACCTTC
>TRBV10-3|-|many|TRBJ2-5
CAINPGLGETQYF
TGTGCCATCAACCCTGGCTTAGGGGAGACCCAGTACTTC
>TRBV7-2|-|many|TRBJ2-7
CASSLGQASYEQYF
TGTGCCAGCAGCTTAGGACAGGCCTCCTACGAGCAGTACTTC
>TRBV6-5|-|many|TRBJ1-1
CASSYAGNTEAFF
TGTGCCAGCAGTTACGCGGGTAACACTGAAGCTTTCTTT
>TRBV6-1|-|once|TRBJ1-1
CASRGETLNTEAFF
TGTGCCAGCAGAGGGGAGACTTTGAACACTGAAGCTTTCTTT
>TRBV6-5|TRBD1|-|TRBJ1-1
CASSYGTGGGTEAFF
TGTGCCAGCAGTTACGGAACAGGGGGCGGCACTGAAGCTTTCTTT
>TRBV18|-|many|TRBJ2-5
CASSPAPYQETQYF
TGTGCCAGCTCACCGGCGCCGTACCAAGAGACCCAGTACTTC
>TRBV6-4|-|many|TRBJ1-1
CASSASGRLGTFF
TGTGCCAGCAGTGCCTCCGGGAGATTAGGAACTTTCTTT
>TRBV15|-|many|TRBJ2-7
CATSMGQLTYEQYF
TGTGCCACCAGCATGGGACAACTTACCTACGAGCAATACTTC
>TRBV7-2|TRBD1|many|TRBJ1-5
CASSSGTGIPQPQHF
TGTGCCAGCAGTTCCGGGACAGGGATACCTCAGCCCCAGCATTTT
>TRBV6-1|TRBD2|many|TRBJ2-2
CASSEGLAGGWTGELFF
TGTGCCAGCAGTGAAGGGCTAGCGGGAGGATGGACCGGGGAGCTGTTTTTT
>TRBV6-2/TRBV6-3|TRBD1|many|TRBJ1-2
CATQGARSGYTF
TGTGCCACTCAGGGGGCACGAAGTGGCTACACCTTC
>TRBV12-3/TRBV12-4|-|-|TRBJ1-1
CASSFTGTRAFF
TGTGCCAGCAGTTTTACAGGGACACGAGCTTTCTTT
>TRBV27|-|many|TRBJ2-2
CASSPSGRMNTGELFF
TGTGCCAGCAGTCCCTCCGGCAGGATGAACACCGGGGAGCTGTTTTTT
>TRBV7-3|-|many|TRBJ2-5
CASSLNGGTQETQYF
TGTGCCAGCAGCTTAAACGGGGGCACACAAGAGACCCAGTACTTC
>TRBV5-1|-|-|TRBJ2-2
CASSPPEDTGELFF
TGCGCCAGCAGCCCTCCGGAGGACACCGGGGAGCTGTTTTTT
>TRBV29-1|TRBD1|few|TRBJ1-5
CSVALGTGGNQPQHF
TGCAGCGTTGCGCTAGGAACAGGGGGAAATCAGCCCCAGCATTTT
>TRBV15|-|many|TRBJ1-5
CATSRETPWQVQGPQHF
TGTGCCACCAGCAGAGAGACCCCTTGGCAGGTCCAGGGGCCCCAGCATTTT
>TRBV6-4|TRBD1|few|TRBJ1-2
CASSDGDRGGYTF
TGTGCCAGCAGTGACGGGGACAGGGGTGGCTACACCTTC
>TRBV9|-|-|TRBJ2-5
CASSVNPGRAIQETQYF
TGTGCCAGCAGCGTAAATCCGGGACGTGCAATCCAAGAGACCCAGTACTTC
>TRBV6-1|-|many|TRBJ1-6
CASSELGILGSPLHF
TGTGCCAGCAGTGAATTGGGGATTCTTGGTTCACCCCTCCACTTT
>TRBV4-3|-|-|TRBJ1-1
CASSQDKTVEAFF
TGCGCCAGCAGCCAAGATAAAACCGTTGAAGCTTTCTTT
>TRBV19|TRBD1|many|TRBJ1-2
CASSIVGTANYGYTF
TGTGCCAGTAGTATTGTCGGGACAGCTAACTATGGCTACACCTTC
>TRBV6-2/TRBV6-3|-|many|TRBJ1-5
CASSYWENQPQHF
TGTGCCAGCAGTTATTGGGAGAATCAGCCCCAGCATTTT
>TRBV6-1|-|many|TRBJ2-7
CASSEVDSIYEQYF
TGTGCCAGCAGTGAGGTGGACAGCATCTACGAGCAGTACTTC
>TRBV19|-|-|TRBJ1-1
CASKTGLGTEAFF
TGTGCCAGTAAGACAGGCCTCGGCACTGAAGCTTTCTTT
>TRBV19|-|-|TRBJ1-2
CASSTPGRSTWQTIAYGYTF
TGTGCCAGTAGTACCCCCGGGAGGAGTACTTGGCAGACGATCGCCTATGGCTACACCTTC
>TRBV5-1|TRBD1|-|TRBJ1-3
CASSSGTGSGNTIYF
TGCGCCAGCAGCTCCGGGACAGGATCGGGAAACACCATATATTTT
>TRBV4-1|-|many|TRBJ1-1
CASSQLTMNTEAFF
TGCGCCAGCAGCCAGCTTACCATGAACACTGAAGCTTTCTTT
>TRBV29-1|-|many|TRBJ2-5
CSALGGKETQYF
TGCAGCGCCCTCGGGGGCAAAGAGACCCAGTACTTC
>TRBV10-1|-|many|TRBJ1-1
CASSRDIMNTEAFF
TGCGCCAGCAGTAGGGACATCATGAACACTGAAGCTTTCTTT
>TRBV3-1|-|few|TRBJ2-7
CASSQDTGKLSAGEQYF
TGTGCCAGCAGCCAAGATACGGGGAAACTATCGGCGGGGGAGCAGTACTTC
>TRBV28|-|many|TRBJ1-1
CASSRRTASTEAFF
TGTGCCAGCAGCCGAAGGACAGCCTCGACTGAAGCTTTCTTT
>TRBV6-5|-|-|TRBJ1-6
CASSYGQGYSPLHF
TGTGCCAGCAGTTACGGGCAGGGCTATTCACCCCTCCACTTT
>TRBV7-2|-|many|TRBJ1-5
CASSPQWTGQPQHF
TGTGCCAGCAGCCCCCAGTGGACGGGTCAGCCCCAGCATTTT
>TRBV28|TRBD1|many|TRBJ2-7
CASSLGQGHHEQYF
TGTGCCAGCAGCCTTGGACAGGGTCACCACGAGCAGTACTTC
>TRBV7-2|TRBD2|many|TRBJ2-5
CASSSGLAPQGGETQYF
TGTGCCAGCAGCTCGGGACTAGCGCCTCAGGGAGGAGAGACCCAGTACTTC
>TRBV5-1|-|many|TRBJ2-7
CASSLEGGGVSYEQYF
TGCGCCAGCAGCTTGGAGGGGGGCGGGGTCTCCTACGAGCAGTACTTC
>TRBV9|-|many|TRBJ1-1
CASSWAGNTEAFF
TGTGCCAGCAGCTGGGCAGGGAACACTGAAGCTTTCTTT
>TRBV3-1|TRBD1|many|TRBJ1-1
CASSQEIPGQGNTEAFF
TGTGCCAGCAGCCAAGAGATCCCGGGACAGGGTAACACTGAAGCTTTCTTT
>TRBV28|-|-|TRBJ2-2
CATTFAGELFF
TGTGCCACCACATTCGCCGGGGAGCTGTTTTTT
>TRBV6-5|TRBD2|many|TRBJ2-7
CASSYAGGVYEQYF
TGTGCCAGCAGTTACGCGGGAGGTGTCTACGAGCAGTACTTC
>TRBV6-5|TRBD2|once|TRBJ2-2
CASSYSGLAGFTGELFF
TGTGCCAGCAGTTACTCTGGACTAGCGGGATTCACCGGGGAGCTGTTTTTT
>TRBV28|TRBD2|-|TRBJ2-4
CASSLRSGGFINIQYF
TGTGCCAGCAGTTTACGATCGGGGGGTTTTATAAACATTCAGTACTTC
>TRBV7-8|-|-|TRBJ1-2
CASSLGLPRGRNYGYTF
TGTGCCAGCAGCTTAGGACTTCCAAGGGGAAGGAACTATGGCTACACCTTC